Listed below are T cell receptor beta chains from one sample, sequenced in a study of blood T cell repertoires in COVID-19. The method was immunoSEQ multiplex PCR; TCRdb's version includes in-frame clones alone and lacks a portion of them. The data contain 200,000 to 250,000 clones, over 80% of them singletons. Sequences were obtained from peripheral blood. The receptor set was obtained from a man aged 25-40 years who had recovered from COVID-19. The CDR3 runs from the conserved cysteine through the conserved F or W. Each record gives: J gene, D gene, V gene, clone size, CDR3 protein, CDR3 DNA. A D gene is named only where the DNA matches it firmly. Rows may omit the clone size; those that give it use once, few, many or a size class.

>TRBJ1-5|NA|TRBV18|NA
CASSPRGGDQPQHF
TGTGCCAGCTCACCCAGGGGAGGGGATCAGCCCCAGCATTTT
>TRBJ2-5|NA|TRBV12-3/TRBV12-4|NA
CASSHHHGAQYF
TGTGCCAGCAGTCACCACCACGGGGCCCAGTACTTC
>TRBJ2-3|NA|TRBV18|NA
CASSPLGASKADTQYF
TGTGCCAGCTCACCACTAGGGGCATCTAAGGCAGATACGCAGTATTTT
>TRBJ2-3|NA|TRBV18|NA
CASSRAPSTDTQYF
TGTGCCAGCTCCCGAGCCCCTAGCACAGATACGCAGTATTTT
>TRBJ2-5|NA|TRBV11-2|once
CASSGYKGTPQETQYF
TGTGCCAGCAGCGGATATAAAGGGACACCTCAAGAGACCCAGTACTTC
>TRBJ1-2|TRBD1|TRBV28|NA
CASSLGGQGTYGYTF
TGTGCCAGCAGTCTAGGCGGACAGGGGACCTATGGCTACACCTTC
>TRBJ2-2|TRBD1|TRBV10-2|NA
CASSGTGGGELFF
TGCGCCAGCAGTGGGACAGGGGGAGGGGAGCTGTTTTTT
>TRBJ2-1|TRBD1|TRBV4-1|NA
CASSQGTGVYNEQFF
TGCGCCAGCAGCCAAGGGACAGGGGTATACAATGAGCAGTTCTTC
>TRBJ2-1|TRBD2|TRBV19|NA
CASSSHSGGEQFF
TGTGCCAGTAGTTCACATAGCGGGGGTGAGCAGTTCTTC
>TRBJ2-5|TRBD1|TRBV2|once
CASSDGQAFQETQYF
TGTGCCAGCAGTGACGGACAGGCATTTCAAGAGACCCAGTACTTC
>TRBJ2-1|TRBD2|TRBV5-4|NA
CASSLSRGGPYNEQFF
TGTGCCAGCAGCTTGAGTCGGGGGGGTCCCTACAATGAGCAGTTCTTC
>TRBJ2-7|NA|TRBV10-3|NA
CAISESVLRNPSGEQYF
TGTGCCATCAGTGAGTCGGTACTCAGAAATCCCTCGGGCGAGCAGTACTTC
>TRBJ1-1|NA|TRBV6-5|NA
CASSYSPPTAGTEAFF
TGTGCCAGCAGTTACTCTCCCCCGACGGCGGGGACTGAAGCTTTCTTT
>TRBJ2-2|NA|TRBV14|NA
CASSQNSNTGELFF
TGTGCCAGCAGCCAAAACTCGAACACCGGGGAGCTGTTTTTT
>TRBJ1-3|NA|TRBV10-3|NA
CAISESGALSGNTIYF
TGTGCCATCAGTGAGTCAGGGGCCCTCTCTGGAAACACCATATATTTT
>TRBJ1-3|NA|TRBV9|NA
CASSREGAGNTIYF
TGTGCCAGCAGCCGTGAGGGGGCTGGAAACACCATATATTTT
>TRBJ1-2|NA|TRBV23-1|NA
CASSHIVRSSLYGYTF
TGCGCCAGCAGTCACATCGTCAGGTCCTCTCTCTATGGCTACACCTTC
>TRBJ1-2|NA|TRBV9|few
CASSESGAGYGYTF
TGTGCCAGCAGCGAATCAGGGGCTGGCTATGGCTACACCTTC
>TRBJ2-4|NA|TRBV20-1|NA
CSATTTGIQYF
TGCAGTGCCACCACCACGGGCATTCAGTACTTC
>TRBJ2-2|NA|TRBV5-1|few
CASSRVGQSPTGELFF
TGCGCCAGCAGCCGAGTCGGACAGTCACCCACCGGGGAGCTGTTTTTT
>TRBJ1-5|NA|TRBV3-1/TRBV3-2|NA
CASSQRSGLQPQHF
TGTGCCAGCAGCCAAAGGTCAGGGCTCCAGCCCCAGCATTTT
>TRBJ1-5|NA|TRBV6-2/TRBV6-3|NA
CASSSYLVAGAQHF
TGTGCCAGCAGTTCTTACCTAGTAGCAGGGGCCCAGCATTTT
>TRBJ2-1|NA|TRBV5-1|NA
CASRGMQGHNEQFF
TGCGCCTCGAGGGGGATGCAGGGACACAATGAGCAGTTCTTC
>TRBJ1-2|TRBD1|TRBV18|NA
CASSAGQTNYGYTF
TGTGCCAGCTCAGCGGGACAGACCAACTATGGCTACACCTTC
>TRBJ1-1|NA|TRBV5-6|NA
CASSSPAGQPNTEAFF
TGTGCCAGCAGCTCCCCGGCGGGCCAGCCGAACACTGAAGCTTTCTTT
>TRBJ2-2|NA|TRBV6-4|NA
CASSDMSGELFF
TGTGCCAGCAGTGACATGAGCGGGGAGCTGTTTTTT
>TRBJ2-5|NA|TRBV18|NA
CASSPPEDVYQETQYF
TGTGCCAGCTCACCACCTGAAGATGTCTATCAAGAGACCCAGTACTTC
>TRBJ2-2|TRBD1|TRBV5-1|NA
CASSSGQTNTGELFF
TGCGCCAGCAGCTCGGGACAGACGAACACCGGGGAGCTGTTTTTT
>TRBJ1-1|NA|TRBV18|NA
CASSPGVMLGTEAFF
TGTGCCAGCTCACCCGGGGTAATGTTGGGCACTGAAGCTTTCTTT
>TRBJ1-2|NA|TRBV6-5|NA
CASSTGTPYGYTF
TGTGCCAGCAGCACCGGGACTCCCTATGGCTACACCTTC
>TRBJ2-7|NA|TRBV6-2/TRBV6-3|NA
CASSHQTHEQYF
TGTGCCAGCAGCCACCAGACACACGAACAGTACTTC
>TRBJ1-4|NA|TRBV5-8|NA
CASSLGDLIGGLGEKLFF
TGTGCCAGCAGCTTGGGAGACTTAATTGGGGGCCTTGGAGAAAAACTGTTTTTT
>TRBJ1-1|NA|TRBV18|NA
CASSPPGGDMNTEAFF
TGTGCCAGCTCACCACCGGGTGGGGACATGAACACTGAAGCTTTCTTT
>TRBJ2-1|TRBD2|TRBV6-6|NA
CATDSGLADYNEQFF
TGTGCCACCGATTCGGGCCTAGCGGACTACAATGAGCAGTTCTTC
>TRBJ2-5|NA|TRBV2|NA
CASSDLGFETQYF
TGTGCCAGCAGTGACCTAGGTTTCGAGACCCAGTACTTC
>TRBJ1-5|NA|TRBV2|few
CASSLLNQPQHF
TGTGCCAGCAGCCTCCTCAATCAGCCCCAGCATTTT
>TRBJ2-1|TRBD2|TRBV19|NA
CASSILAGGFNEQFF
TGTGCCAGTAGTATCTTAGCGGGGGGCTTCAATGAGCAGTTCTTC
>TRBJ1-2|TRBD1|TRBV29-1|few
CSVVTGSRNYGYTF
TGCAGCGTCGTGACAGGGTCTCGTAACTATGGCTACACCTTC
>TRBJ1-2|TRBD1|TRBV10-2|NA
CASSSTDRGPGYTF
TGCGCCAGCAGCTCGACCGACAGGGGGCCTGGCTACACCTTC
>TRBJ2-1|NA|TRBV21-1|NA
CASRPRAGGKNEQFF
TGTGCCAGCCGCCCAAGGGCGGGGGGGAAAAATGAGCAGTTCTTC
>TRBJ2-3|TRBD1|TRBV5-4|NA
CASSVSTGNTDTQYF
TGTGCCAGCAGCGTATCGACAGGGAACACAGATACGCAGTATTTT
>TRBJ1-2|NA|TRBV6-5|NA
CASRRDSNYGYTF
TGTGCCAGCCGCCGGGACTCGAACTATGGCTACACCTTC
>TRBJ1-1|NA|TRBV3-1/TRBV3-2|NA
CASSQAHQGAEAFF
TGTGCCAGCAGCCAAGCCCACCAGGGTGCTGAAGCTTTCTTT
>TRBJ1-2|NA|TRBV3-1/TRBV3-2|few
CASSQDGGGGYTF
TGTGCCAGCAGCCAAGACGGGGGAGGTGGCTACACCTTC
>TRBJ1-5|TRBD1|TRBV10-3|NA
CAISDGTERFPQHF
TGTGCCATCAGTGACGGGACAGAAAGATTCCCCCAGCATTTT
>TRBJ2-5|NA|TRBV6-5|NA
CASSYLHGAQYF
TGTGCCAGCAGTTACCTCCACGGGGCCCAGTACTTC
>TRBJ1-3|NA|TRBV6-5|NA
CASSYSRQVLGNTIYF
TGTGCCAGCAGTTACTCCAGACAGGTCTTAGGAAACACCATATATTTT
>TRBJ2-3|TRBD1|TRBV6-2/TRBV6-3|NA
CASSYWGQSTDTQYF
TGTGCCAGCAGTTACTGGGGACAGAGCACAGATACGCAGTATTTT
>TRBJ2-3|TRBD1|TRBV4-1|NA
CASSQTGTGATDTQYF
TGCGCCAGCAGCCAAACCGGGACAGGGGCCACAGATACGCAGTATTTT
>TRBJ2-3|TRBD2|TRBV7-6|NA
CASSLGRAGATDTQYF
TGTGCCAGCAGCTTAGGAAGAGCGGGGGCCACAGATACGCAGTATTTT
>TRBJ2-2|NA|TRBV5-1|NA
CASSLALETGELFF
TGCGCCAGCAGCTTGGCCTTAGAAACCGGGGAGCTGTTTTTT
>TRBJ2-1|NA|TRBV10-3|NA
CAISDKRANEQFF
TGTGCCATCAGTGACAAGCGGGCCAATGAGCAGTTCTTC
>TRBJ2-5|NA|TRBV5-4|NA
CASSREGAETQYF
TGTGCCAGCAGCAGAGAAGGGGCAGAGACCCAGTACTTC
>TRBJ2-3|NA|TRBV7-2|NA
CASSFTGTDTQYF
TGTGCCAGCAGCTTTACAGGTACAGATACGCAGTATTTT